The clone carrying this T cell receptor (beta chain) was detected a few times. The antigen remains unidentified. The entirety of the isolated RNA underwent reverse transcription, so expressed TCRB transcripts were sequenced. Sequenced by immunoSEQ multiplex PCR; TCRdb stores in-frame clones only, minus some. In the table there are over 600,000 clones, around an eighth of which are singletons. This specimen belongs to a study of beta chain features in type 1 diabetes. General observations from the study: Type 1 diabetes patients had moderately but significantly shorter TCRB CDR3s in all four CD4+ subsets. More deletions and fewer insertions at VDJ junctions were seen in type 1 diabetes patients.

This CDR3 is built from 10 residues. CDR1 and CDR2 from the germline V gene are SGHDT and YYEEEE. Trimming removed 2 bases at V and 13 bases at J, with 7 bases between. The sequencing input was naive CD4+ T cells from blood. The chain recombines TRBV5-6 with TRBJ2-1; D uncertain. The clonotype originates from a man aged 30-40 years with type 1 diabetes. In DNA form, the CDR3 reads TGTGCCAGCAGCTTATCCCTCCAGTTCTTC. Encoded protein: CASSLSLQFF.